This entry lists 2 T cell receptor beta chains sequenced from one sample in a study of CD8 T cells in Susac syndrome. Random hexamers primed reverse transcription of about 0.45 to 1 ug RNA. TCRdb reanalysed the immunoSEQ multiplex PCR reads using MiXCR and keeps one entry per CDR3 protein. Here the sample spans about 180,000 distinct CDR3 sequences, 95% being singletons. Sequenced sample: CD4+ T cells from PBMCs. The receptors come from a human donor with multiple sclerosis.

The chain recombines TRBV20-1 with TRBJ1-1, with a tentative D call TRBD1 (6 bases). The V end lost 6 bases, the J end lost 6 bases, and 23 bases lay between the germline ends. Germline lookup yields CDR1 DFQATT and CDR2 SNEGSKA (reference sequence). The CDR3 is 15 amino acids. In nucleotides, the CDR3 is TGCAGTGCCCTTCGGGCAGGGGCCCCGGGGGCTGAAGCTTTCTTT. Its translation: CSALRAGAPGAEAFF.

The chain recombines TRBV4-3 with TRBJ1-1; D is unclear. The CDR3 spans 13 residues. Germline V gene lookup returns CDR1 LGHNA and CDR2 YSLEER. V lost 2 bases to trimming and J lost 1 base, with 5 bases between them. CDR3 sequence (DNA): TGCGCCAGCAGCCAAAATAAGAACACTGAAGCTTTCTTT. Translating it yields CASSQNKNTEAFF.